What follows describes a single T cell receptor (beta chain). This clone was observed a handful of times. The target of this receptor is not known. The input lacks base qualities; no much larger clone sits a single base away. The label giving this sample's time point can be read as: around 24 weeks on oral tofacitinib. Taken with the paper, the label for treatment or condition translates to: oral pan-JAK inhibitor, 5-10 mg twice daily. Lesional scalp punch biopsies and peripheral blood were collected from alopecia areata patients. After PBMCs were isolated by density centrifugation and stained for CD3, CD4 and CD8, a FACSAria was used to sort CD4+ and CD8+ T cells. Receptors were amplified or captured by the immunoSEQ multiplex PCR assay. For TCR sequencing, RNA was extracted from every sample and reverse transcribed into cDNA to serve as template. SuperScript III was used to make first-strand cDNA, primed with a 2:1 mix of oligo-dT and random hexamers. Amplification bias was assessed with a synthetic immune receptor repertoire, and residual bias was removed computationally. In the original analysis: Raw reads were preprocessed for error removal, and CDR3 was defined according to IMGT conventions as running from the conserved cysteine to phenylalanine. Clonality was computed as 1 minus the Shannon entropy, with the entropy normalized by log2 of the number of productive unique TCRs. Whether each scalp clone was CD4 or CD8 was inferred by checking scalp TCRbeta sequences against the CD4 and CD8 repertoires from sorted blood. As stored in TCRdb, this immuneACCESS dataset retains in-frame rearrangements with V and J assigned. A fraction of the clones does not appear; measured against another copy, unresolved V genes explain less than half of the discrepancy, and the remainder lacks a known reason. V, J and clone size derive from that table, while D and trimming were established from the DNA sequence. The sample yields fewer than 150,000 clones; 45% to 65% were counted once. Around 3.4% of the sample belongs to the ten largest clones.

This entry belongs to a study of CD8+ T cells in alopecia areata (dated by TCRdb to between 2018 and 2020). In the study overall: The treated patients, all with moderate-to-severe alopecia areata, were enrolled in an open-label pilot trial of oral tofacitinib given at 5 to 10 mg twice daily. Tofacitinib was administered for 6 to 18 months, and 6 months of follow-up off drug were then conducted to assess delayed response and recurrence. In treated patients, disease severity was measured using the SALT score, which gives the percentage of scalp surface area affected. In both human patients and the C3H/HeJ mouse model, the study applied high-throughput TCRbeta sequencing to look at T cell clonal expansion in alopecia areata. In humans, TCRbeta sequencing was performed on scalp tissue and on sorted CD4+ and CD8+ peripheral blood T cells from healthy controls and from patients with patchy or totalis/universalis alopecia areata. Patients on tofacitinib were biopsied at baseline and after 4 and 24 weeks of treatment, and several of the patients also had a later scalp biopsy. Clonality in the scalp was compared among normal scalp (n=4), patchy alopecia areata scalp (n=8), and alopecia totalis/universalis scalp (n=8). The RNA source kit depended on sample type: the PAXgene miRNA kit for fixed scalp, the miRNeasy kit for PBMCs, and the RNeasy kit for mouse skin. TCRbeta CDR3 regions were amplified by immunoSEQ multiplex PCR with 35 Vbeta forward and 13 Jbeta reverse primers.

Results the study describes overall, beyond this receptor: Lesional scalp, especially in alopecia totalis/universalis, showed higher clonality and more expanded CD8+ clones than normal scalp, suggesting antigenic drive. During tofacitinib treatment, many expanded lesional clones remained in scalp and blood, and this persistence may partly explain relapse after treatment is stopped. Resident alphabeta T cells in normal human skin are also sequenced, complicating scalp TCR repertoire analysis, unlike mouse skin dominated by gammadelta T cells. Because the treated cohort was small and included a single nonresponder, larger studies are needed to assess links between baseline CD8+ expansion and response. TCR sequences shared between patients were less clear than in mice, possibly partly because of HLA diversity in the patient population. Scalp clonality and the number of expanded CD8+ clones among the top 100 scalp clones were significantly decreased by tofacitinib.

Based on the germline V gene, the CDR1 and CDR2 sequences are MNHNS and SASEGT. V sheds 10 bases and J sheds 0 bases, leaving 10 bases between their ends. The CDR3 holds 13 amino acids from the cysteine to the phenylalanine. Just CDR3 DNA is preserved here, 39 bases in frame from base 1. This sequence originates from a human donor with alopecia areata. The sample here was CD4+ T cells sorted from blood, taken at week 24, from a patient treated with tofacitinib. This chain joins TRBV6-1 to TRBJ1-5, with the D gene not clear enough to name. The CDR3 region: CATTADSNQPQHF. The DNA reads TGTGCCACCACGGCGGATAGCAATCAGCCCCAGCATTTT.